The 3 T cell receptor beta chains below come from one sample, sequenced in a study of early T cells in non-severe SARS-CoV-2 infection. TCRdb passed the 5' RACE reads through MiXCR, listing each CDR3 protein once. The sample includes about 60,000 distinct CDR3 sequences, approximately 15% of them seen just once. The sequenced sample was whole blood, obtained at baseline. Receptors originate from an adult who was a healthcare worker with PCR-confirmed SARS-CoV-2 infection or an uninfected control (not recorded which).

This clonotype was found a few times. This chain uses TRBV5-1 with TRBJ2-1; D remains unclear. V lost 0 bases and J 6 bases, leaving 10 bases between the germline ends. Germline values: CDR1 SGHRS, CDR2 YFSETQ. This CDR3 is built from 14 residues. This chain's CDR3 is CASSLGRSLNEQFF. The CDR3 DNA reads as TGCGCCAGCAGCTTGGGACGGTCTCTCAATGAGCAGTTCTTC.

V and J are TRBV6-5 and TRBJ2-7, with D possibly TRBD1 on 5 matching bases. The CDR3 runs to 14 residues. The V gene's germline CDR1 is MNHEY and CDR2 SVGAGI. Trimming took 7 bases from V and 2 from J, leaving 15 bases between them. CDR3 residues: CASTESDRAYEQYF. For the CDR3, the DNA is TGTGCCAGCACAGAATCAGACAGAGCCTACGAGCAGTACTTC.

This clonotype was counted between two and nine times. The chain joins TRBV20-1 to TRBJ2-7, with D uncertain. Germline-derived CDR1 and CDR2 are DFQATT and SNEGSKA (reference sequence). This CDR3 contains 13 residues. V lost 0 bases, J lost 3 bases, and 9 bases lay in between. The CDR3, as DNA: TGCAGTGCTAGAGATCTGTCGGGCTACGAGCAGTACTTC. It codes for CSARDLSGYEQYF.